This TCR beta chain is from a study of shared clonotypes between healthy human individuals. As for the study in general: CD8 memory received one plate per donor, CD8 naive two, CD4 memory three and CD4 naive three.

Everyone who donated was a Caucasian adult who lived in Nashville, Tennessee. Generated by immunoSEQ multiplex PCR, the TCRdb table keeps only in-frame clones and is missing some. The table lists 2 million or so clones, 95% of them singletons, with 0.1% to 0.15% in the top ten. Overall study results and limits: Some clonotypes were shared by all four sorted-subset donors, while others were not shared. The non-shared ones had lower generation probabilities than the shared ones.

In its sample, this clone was seen a few times. Antigen: not known. The germline gives CDR1 SEHNR, CDR2 FQNEAQ (reference sequence). Trimming removed 5 bases from V and 4 bases from J, with 14 bases in between. This CDR3 has 14 residues. The chain couples TRBV7-9 to TRBJ1-2; D ambiguous. The TCR was taken from a young man in good health. What was sequenced was naive CD4+ T cells sorted from blood. Subset noted: CD45RA+ positively selected. The CDR3 reads CASSGASVSYGYTF. CDR3 nucleotides: TGTGCCAGCAGCGGTGCGTCCGTTTCCTATGGCTACACCTTC.